This TCR beta chain is from a study of vaccination and CD4 T cells after COVID-19. Overall study findings and caveats: The cohort comprised relatively few convalescent patients, and no early post-infection timepoints were analyzed.

Cultured CD4+ T-cell DNA underwent Oncomine TCR Beta short-read sequencing. A single record per CDR3 protein comes from TCRdb applying MiXCR to the PCR reads. The table records approximately 16,000 distinct CDR3 sequences, approximately 84% of them present only once. Details on this clonotype: Its antigen is as yet unknown.

The treatment denotes: approximately nine-day PBMC culture with coronavirus spike peptide pools or control peptides (ViraFEST assay). T cells were expanded with peptide pools, and expanded clonotypes were identified by TCR sequencing. Cultures of PBMCs, over 1.5 million per well, were set up with around 10 IU/ml IL-2 and around 9.8 ug/ml peptide pools. V was cut by 8 bases and J by 0 bases, with 13 bases left in between. The CDR3 runs 14 residues. The source of this sequence is a human donor who received a COVID-19 vaccine. This sample comprised CD4+ T cells from blood, cultured in vitro, obtained after SARS-CoV-2 vaccination. The rearrangement links TRBV12-3 or TRBV12-4 to TRBJ1-1; D remains unclear. CDR3: CASSTTNMNTEAFF. Written as DNA, the CDR3 is TGTGCCAGCTCTACTACCAACATGAACACTGAAGCTTTCTTT.